These 22 T cell receptor beta chains were sequenced from one sample in a study of T cell clonality in common variable immunodeficiency. Using immunoSEQ multiplex PCR, the repertoire was profiled, and TCRdb retains in-frame clones only, with some absent. The table lists about 19,000 clones, with no singletons. Study outcomes and limitations: Reportedly, TCR beta sequences from common variable immunodeficiency showed fewer deletions and N-nucleotide insertions.

The antigens these receptors bind are not known. The sequencing input was peripheral blood mononuclear cells. The receptors stem from a human donor with common variable immunodeficiency.

This clone was seen repeatedly, ten times or more. The read is 3 residues too short to cover the CDR3 end, so that end is filled in from the germline J gene. The chain employs TRBV5-1 and TRBJ1-6, with D perhaps TRBD1 (5 bases). The CDR3 is 15 residues long. Trimming removed 0 bases from V and 4 bases from J, with 8 bases in between. Germline CDR1 reads SGHRS; CDR2 reads YFSETQ. CDR3 region: CASSLAAGYNSPLHF. The DNA read from the CDR3 is TGCGCCAGCAGCTTGGCGGCAGGGTATAATTCACCC.

This clone was counted at least ten times. The read is 3 residues too short to cover the CDR3 end, so that end is filled in from the germline J gene. The rearrangement links TRBV5-4 to TRBJ2-5; a weak D match, TRBD2 (6 bases). The V gene's germline CDR1 is SGHNT and CDR2 YYREEE (reference sequence). CDR3 length: 15 amino acids. With 0 bases removed from V and 1 base from J, the gap between germline ends came to 10 bases. The CDR3 here is CASSLGLAVQETQYF. Incomplete CDR3 DNA: TGTGCCAGCAGCTTGGGCTTAGCGGTCCAAGAGACC. Using reference TRBV5-4 and TRBJ2-5 for the parts outside the CDR3, the full variable domain is ETGVTQSPTHLIKTRGQQVTLRCSSQSGHNTVSWYQQALGQGPQFIFQYYREEENGRGNFPPRFSGLQFPNYSSELNVNALELDDSALYLCASSLGLAVQETQYFGPGTRLLVL.

This clone occurred many times. Sequencing ends 3 residues short of the CDR3 end; the germline J gene provides the rest. The chain carries TRBV20-1 and TRBJ1-1; 7 nucleotides agree with TRBD1. In germline, CDR1 is DFQATT, CDR2 SNEGSKA (reference sequence). The ends lost 3 bases at V and 2 bases at J; junction bases unmatched: 9. The CDR3 length is 15 residues. CDR3 bases read: TGCAGTGCTAGCCCCTCCGGGACAGCTAACACTGAA. It translates to CSASPSGTANTE. The whole CDR3 reads CSASPSGTANTEAFF.

This clone was counted only a few times. The read finishes 3 residues shy of the CDR3 end, and the germline J gene is used to complete it. This sequence joins TRBV30 and TRBJ1-3, with D possibly TRBD1 on 5 matching bases. Between the trimmed V and J ends, which lost 2 bases and 1 base, there was a span of 12 bases. The CDR3 is made up of 15 amino acids. The germline gives CDR1 GTSNPN, CDR2 SVGIG (reference sequence). The CDR3 DNA, read in part, is TGTGCCTGGAGTTTGGGGGGACCATCTGGAAACACC. Its translation: CAWSLGGPSGNT. The full CDR3 sequence reads CAWSLGGPSGNTIYF.

In this sample, this clone turned up many times. The sequence runs out 3 residues before the end of the CDR3; the remainder is reconstructed from the germline J gene. The J gene is TRBJ2-3, the V gene TRBV19, with TRBD2 matching over 10 bases. Germline V lookup: CDR1 LNHDA, CDR2 SQIVND (reference sequence). With 6 bases clipped from V and 8 bases from J, the junction kept 20 bases outside the gene matches. CDR3 size: 18 residues. CDR3 bases read: TGTGCCAGTAGCCGTGCCGGGACTAGCGCCCGCTATATAGGTACG. This sequence encodes CASSRAGTSARYIGT. The full CDR3 is CASSRAGTSARYIGTQYF.

As regards this clone: With the read ending 3 residues before the CDR3 end, the germline J gene is used to fill in that end. The chain is built from TRBV2 and TRBJ1-5, with 8 bases fitting TRBD1. The CDR3 runs 13 residues. CDR1 is SNHLY, CDR2 FYNNEI, per germline. The ends lost 7 bases at V and 7 bases at J; junction bases unmatched: 6. The CDR3 loop reads CASNSGGGQPQHF. The DNA read from the CDR3 is TGTGCCAGCAATTCAGGGGGCGGCCAGCCC.

The CDR3 loop reads CSAYDWVRYQPQHF. Incomplete CDR3 DNA: TGCAGTGCTTACGACTGGGTTCGGTATCAGCCC. The V gene is TRBV20-1, the J gene TRBJ1-5; D gene uncertain. With the read ending 3 residues before the CDR3 end, the germline J gene is used to fill in that end. This CDR3 comprises 14 residues. Germline CDR1 reads DFQATT; CDR2 reads SNEGSKA (reference sequence). The V and J ends lost 5 bases and 5 bases respectively, with 16 bases between them.

This clone was detected ten times or more. From the germline J gene comes the end of the CDR3, since the read stops 3 residues before it. The rearrangement uses TRBV19 and TRBJ1-1; tentatively, D is TRBD1 (5 bases). Trimming cost V 5 bases and J 0 bases, with 22 bases left between them. The CDR3 is 18 residues long. Germline loops: CDR1 LNHDA, CDR2 SQIVND (reference sequence). The CDR3 region is CASSPTGGSGFLNTEAFF. Incomplete CDR3 DNA: TGTGCCAGTAGTCCAACCGGGGGGTCAGGTTTCCTGAACACTGAA.

On this clone: The read gets to within 3 residues of the CDR3 end, and the germline J gene fills in the rest. V usage is TRBV7-6 and J usage is TRBJ2-1, with TRBD2 matching over 9 bases. CDR1 SGHVS and CDR2 FNYEAQ come from the germline V gene. Trimming took 4 bases from V and 5 from J; bases not matched to a gene: 12. The length of the CDR3 is 17 residues. CDR3 in amino acids: CASSWPVGGGANNEQFF. The sequenced CDR3 bases are TGTGCCAGCAGCTGGCCGGTCGGCGGGGGGGCCAACAATGAG.

On this clone: The read is 3 residues too short to cover the CDR3 end, so that end is filled in from the germline J gene. J is TRBJ2-5 and V is TRBV20-1; D may be TRBD2 (6 bases). V was trimmed by 0 bases and J by 5 bases, leaving 13 bases between them. Germline values: CDR1 DFQATT, CDR2 SNEGSKA (reference sequence). The length of the CDR3 is 14 residues. CDR3: CSARERLVRETQYF. The sequenced CDR3 bases are TGCAGTGCTAGAGAGAGACTAGTTCGGGAGACC.

In its sample, this clone was seen a few times. The read terminates 3 residues ahead of where the CDR3 ends, so the germline J gene completes it. The rearrangement joins TRBV2 to TRBJ1-2, with unresolved D. CDR1 is SNHLY, CDR2 FYNNEI, per germline. The CDR3 is 14 residues long. The sequenced part of the CDR3 DNA is TGTGCCAGCATCGACAAATACAGCGGCCGGGGC. Translating it yields CASIDKYSGRG. From start to end, the CDR3 is CASIDKYSGRGYTF.

Notes on this clone: At one boundary the junction diverges from the germline segment, which might be a read error. The read falls 3 residues short of the CDR3 end, and the missing part is taken from the germline J gene. This chain links TRBV7-9 with TRBJ1-1, with a tentative D call TRBD1 (5 bases). Germline loops: CDR1 SEHNR, CDR2 FQNEAQ (reference sequence). CDR3 length equals 13 residues. The CDR3: CSSSLEGYTEAFF. The CDR3 DNA, read in part, is TGTTCCAGCAGCTTAGAGGGGTACACTGAA.

This clone was detected a few times. The read halts 3 residues ahead of the CDR3 end, with the missing end drawn from the germline J gene. The chain couples TRBV6-2 or TRBV6-3 to TRBJ2-1; TRBD2 aligns across 11 bases. The CDR3 covers 16 residues. V was pared by 2 bases and J by 5 bases, with 5 bases of the junction left unmatched. Looked up from germline, CDR1 is MNHEY and CDR2 is SVGEGT. CDR3 sequence: CASSYVAGGVNNEQFF. The sequenced CDR3 bases are TGTGCCAGCAGTTACGTAGCGGGAGGGGTAAACAATGAG.

Concerning this clone itself: Sequencing ends 3 residues short of the CDR3 end; the germline J gene provides the rest. The chain couples TRBV5-1 to TRBJ1-6, with TRBD1 identical over 9 bases. V shed 4 bases, J shed 6 bases, and the junction held 5 bases outside the gene matches. Germline CDR1 and CDR2: SGHRS and YFSETQ. CDR3 size: 15 residues. The CDR3 DNA, read in part, is TGCGCCAGCAGCCTGGCGACAGGGGGTAATTCACCC. It yields the protein CASSLATGGNSP. The whole CDR3 is CASSLATGGNSPLHF.

In its sample, this clone was seen a few times. Sequencing ends 3 residues short of the CDR3 end; the germline J gene provides the rest. The V gene is TRBV6-2 or TRBV6-3, the J gene TRBJ1-6, with D possibly matching TRBD1 (5 bases). Deletions cut 8 bases from V and 10 bases from J, with 18 bases between. Germline CDR1 MNHEY, CDR2 SVGEGT. CDR3 length equals 14 residues. CDR3 loop: CASGVRQLRSPLHF. The CDR3 bases that were read are TGTGCCAGCGGAGTCAGACAGTTACGCTCACCC.

Many counts were recorded for this clone. The read halts 3 residues ahead of the CDR3 end, with the missing end drawn from the germline J gene. The chain recombines TRBV18 with TRBJ2-1, with 8 bases matching TRBD2. CDR3 length: 15 residues. After removal of 2 bases from V and 5 bases from J, the junction contained 5 bases not matched to a gene. Germline CDR1 KGHSH, CDR2 LQKENI. This CDR3 is CASSPFSGGDNEQFF. The sequenced part of the CDR3 DNA is TGTGCCAGCTCACCATTCAGCGGGGGAGACAATGAG. The complete variable domain, with remaining parts taken from reference TRBV18 and TRBJ2-1, reads NAGVMQNPRHLVRRRGQEARLRCSPMKGHSHVYWYRQLPEEGLKFMVYLQKENIIDESGMPKERFSAEFPKEGPSILRIQQVVRGDSAAYFCASSPFSGGDNEQFFGPGTRLTVL.

Notes on this clone: The missing CDR3 end, 3 residues past where the read stops, is filled in from the germline J gene. This sequence joins TRBV19 and TRBJ2-5; D call uncertain. The V end lost 0 bases, the J end lost 5 bases, and 7 bases lay between the germline ends. This CDR3 spans 13 amino acids. CDR1 is LNHDA, CDR2 SQIVND, per germline (reference sequence). The CDR3 sequence: CASSIDFLETQYF. The DNA read from the CDR3 is TGTGCCAGTAGTATAGACTTCTTGGAGACC.

This clone was recorded many times. Here the CDR3 reads CSARDISRNIQYF. The CDR3 bases that were read are TGCAGTGCTAGAGATATTAGTCGGAACATT. This chain joins TRBV20-1 and TRBJ2-4; D unresolved. The read gets to within 3 residues of the CDR3 end, and the germline J gene fills in the rest. V was trimmed by 0 bases and J by 7 bases, leaving 10 bases between them. Germline-derived CDR1 and CDR2 are DFQATT and SNEGSKA (reference sequence). The CDR3 has 13 amino acids.

As concerns this clone: The read is 3 residues too short to cover the CDR3 end, so that end is filled in from the germline J gene. This chain uses TRBV7-2 with TRBJ1-4; possible D gene TRBD1, 6 bases. The CDR3 has 16 amino acids. CDR1 is SGHTA, CDR2 FQGNSA, per germline. The V end was cut by 0 bases, the J end by 5 bases, with 13 bases between. Partial CDR3 DNA: TGTGCCAGCAGCTTAGCTGTGACAGGACGCAATGAAAAA. It specifies CASSLAVTGRNEK. The entire CDR3 reads CASSLAVTGRNEKLFF.

There are a few counts of this clone. The read comes to an end 3 residues before the CDR3 does, leaving the germline J gene to fill in the end. The V gene is TRBV6-2 or TRBV6-3, the J gene TRBJ2-3; tentative D call: TRBD2 (6 bases). The V gene lost 8 bases and the J gene lost 0 bases, with 12 bases spanning the gap. CDR1 is MNHEY, CDR2 SVGEGT, per germline. The CDR3 sequence is 14 residues long. CDR3 bases read: TGTGCCAGCGCGGGACTTACTAGCACAGATACG. Its translation: CASAGLTSTDT. The whole CDR3 protein reads CASAGLTSTDTQYF.

This clone was seen many times. The read comes to an end 3 residues before the CDR3 does, leaving the germline J gene to fill in the end. V usage is TRBV6-1 and J usage is TRBJ2-2; weak D call: TRBD1 (5 bases). V shed 2 bases and J shed 1 base, with 8 bases lying between them. The CDR3 length is 15 residues. The V gene's germline CDR1 is MNHNS and CDR2 SASEGT. The CDR3 spells CASSELTGNTGELFF. The covered CDR3 bases are TGTGCCAGCAGTGAATTAACAGGGAACACCGGGGAG.

This clone has at least ten counts. The CDR3 extends 3 residues past the end of the read, so its final part is completed from the germline J gene. The chain joins TRBV2 to TRBJ2-7; D not resolved. In germline, CDR1 is SNHLY, CDR2 FYNNEI. V lost 7 bases to trimming and J lost 3 bases, with 7 bases between them. The CDR3 runs 11 residues. The covered CDR3 bases are TGTGCCAGCACCCCCAACTACGAG. Translation gives CASTPNYE. The entire CDR3 sequence reads CASTPNYEQYF.